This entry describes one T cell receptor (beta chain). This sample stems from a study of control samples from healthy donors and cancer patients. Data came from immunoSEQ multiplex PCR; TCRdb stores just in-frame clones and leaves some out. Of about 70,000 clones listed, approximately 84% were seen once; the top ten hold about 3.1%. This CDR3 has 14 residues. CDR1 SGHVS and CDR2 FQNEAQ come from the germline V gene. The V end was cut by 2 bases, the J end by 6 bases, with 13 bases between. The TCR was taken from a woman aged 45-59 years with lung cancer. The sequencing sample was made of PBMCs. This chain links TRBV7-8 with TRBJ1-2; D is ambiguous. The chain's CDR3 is CASSLSRAPDGYTF. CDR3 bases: TGTGCCAGCAGCTTAAGCCGGGCTCCGGATGGCTACACCTTC.